These 23 T cell receptor beta chains came from one sample sequenced in a study of blood T cells in healthy people across ages. A second 7 to 11 cycle PCR used barcoded and J-beta primers. TCRdb re-called the 5' RACE reads through MiXCR, storing one row per CDR3 protein. The profile covers roughly 730,000 distinct CDR3 sequences, with around three fifths appearing a single time and around 25% taken by the ten largest. Sequencing was performed on blood. These receptors were taken from a man between 40 and 49 years old in good health.

The chain links TRBV19 to TRBJ1-1; D is possibly TRBD1 (5 bases). The CDR3 contains 13 residues. In germline, CDR1 is LNHDA, CDR2 SQIVND (reference sequence). V lost 2 bases, J lost 4 bases, and 8 bases lay in between. The DNA for the CDR3 is TGTGCCAGTAGTATACAGGGAACCACTGAAGCTTTCTTT. The encoded protein is CASSIQGTTEAFF.

The rearrangement uses TRBV20-1 and TRBJ2-5; D is possibly TRBD2 (6 bases). This CDR3 is 11 amino acids long. V lost 1 base and J 11 bases, leaving 11 bases between the germline ends. Germline loops: CDR1 DFQATT, CDR2 SNEGSKA (reference sequence). This CDR3 reads CSARVPGEQYF. The CDR3 nucleotides are TGCAGTGCTAGAGTTCCGGGGGAGCAGTACTTC.

The V and J genes are TRBV5-1 and TRBJ2-7, with D unresolved. Germline V gene sequence: CDR1 SGHRS, CDR2 YFSETQ. CDR3 length: 14 residues. Trimming removed 5 bases at V and 0 bases at J, with 12 bases between. The CDR3 DNA sequence: TGCGCCAGCAGGCTCTCCCTGAGCTCCTACGAGCAGTACTTC. It translates to CASRLSLSSYEQYF.

The V and J genes are TRBV7-9 and TRBJ1-1, with unresolved D. Germline V gene data show CDR1 as SEHNR and CDR2 as FQNEAQ (reference sequence). The CDR3 contains 14 residues. V lost 1 base and J 0 bases, leaving 6 bases between the germline ends. Here the CDR3 DNA reads TGTGCCAGCAGCTTAGAGGTCATGAACACTGAAGCTTTCTTT. Residues: CASSLEVMNTEAFF. Together with reference TRBV7-9 and TRBJ1-1, the CDR3 gives the full variable domain: DTGVSQNPRHKITKRGQNVTFRCDPISEHNRLYWYRQTLGQGPEFLTYFQNEAQLEKSRLLSDRFSAERPKGSFSTLEIQRTEQGDSAMYLCASSLEVMNTEAFFGQGTRLTVV.

Many counts were recorded for this clonotype. V gene TRBV28 combines with J gene TRBJ1-2; possibly TRBD1 for D (5 bases). This CDR3 has 12 residues. Germline CDR1 is MDHEN and CDR2 is SYDVKM. The germline V and J ends were trimmed by 3 bases and 8 bases, with 10 bases remaining between them. The CDR3 here is CASSFLGEGYTF. As DNA, the CDR3 is TGTGCCAGCAGTTTTCTGGGGGAAGGCTACACCTTC.

In this sample, this clonotype turned up once. The chain recombines TRBV10-3 with TRBJ1-2; no definite D call. Trimming removed 7 bases at V and 1 base at J, with 13 bases between. CDR1 and CDR2 from the germline V gene are ENHRY and SYGVKD. The CDR3 sequence is 14 residues long. The CDR3, as DNA: TGTGCCATCACCGTTGGCGAGATTAACTATGGCTACACCTTC. Its translation is CAITVGEINYGYTF.

The chain couples TRBV20-1 to TRBJ2-1; no clear D. The V gene's germline CDR1 is DFQATT and CDR2 SNEGSKA (reference sequence). The CDR3 runs to 16 residues. The germline V and J ends were trimmed by 0 bases and 0 bases, with 12 bases remaining between them. CDR3 sequence (DNA): TGCAGTGCTAGAGATTTCTTACAGAACTCCTACAATGAGCAGTTCTTC. Its protein product is CSARDFLQNSYNEQFF.

This clonotype has only a few counts. This chain links TRBV20-1 with TRBJ2-5, with 10 bases aligning to TRBD2. This CDR3 spans 16 amino acids. Losses at the gene ends were 3 bases for V and 5 bases for J; bases not matched to a gene: 12. Germline V gene lookup returns CDR1 DFQATT and CDR2 SNEGSKA (reference sequence). Here the CDR3 DNA reads TGCAGTGCTAGGAGAGGTGCACTAGCGGGACCGGAGACCCAGTACTTC. This gives the protein CSARRGALAGPETQYF.

The CDR3: CASSSRLGNTGELFF. In DNA, the CDR3 is TGTGCCAGCAGCTCGAGACTAGGGAACACCGGGGAGCTGTTTTTT. The chain has TRBV7-2 and TRBJ2-2; TRBD2 might be the D (6 bases). The V end lost 4 bases, the J end lost 1 base, and 10 bases lay between the germline ends. Germline CDR1 is SGHTA and CDR2 is FQGNSA. The CDR3 totals 15 residues.

This chain links TRBV5-1 with TRBJ2-5; 7 nucleotides agree with TRBD2. Per the germline V gene, CDR1 is SGHRS and CDR2 is YFSETQ. CDR3 length equals 14 residues. J gave up 3 bases and V 5 bases, and 7 bases lay outside the gene matches. The CDR3 here is CASSSREGEETQYF. The CDR3 nucleotides read TGCGCCAGCAGTTCGAGGGAGGGCGAAGAGACCCAGTACTTC.

Only one count was recorded for this clonotype. The rearrangement uses TRBV10-3 and TRBJ1-3, with 9 bases aligning to TRBD1. The V gene's germline CDR1 is ENHRY and CDR2 SYGVKD. This CDR3 has 17 amino acids. Trimming cost V 4 bases and J 0 bases; bases outside gene matches: 7. The CDR3 sequence: CAISGLSQGASGNTIYF. CDR3 nucleotide sequence: TGTGCCATCAGTGGGCTCTCACAGGGGGCCTCTGGAAACACCATATATTTT.

Concerning this clonotype itself: The junction departs from germline at one end; a sequencing error may be responsible. The chain combines TRBV7-9 with TRBJ2-7; 7 positions match TRBD2. The CDR3 runs 14 residues. CDR1 and CDR2 from the germline V gene are SEHNR and FQNEAQ (reference sequence). CDR3 amino acids: CAGSFEAGRNEQYF. CDR3 DNA: TGTGCCGGCAGCTTCGAAGCGGGAAGGAACGAGCAGTACTTC.

V usage is TRBV12-3 or TRBV12-4 and J usage is TRBJ2-6, with TRBD2 as a possible D gene (6 bases). Deletions cut 5 bases from V and 4 bases from J, with 21 bases between. The CDR3 is made up of 18 amino acids. The CDR3 DNA is TGTGCCAGCAGTCCCCTCGGGAGACCTTTATCAGGGGCCAACGTCCTGACTTTC. Translating gives CASSPLGRPLSGANVLTF.

The chain has TRBV5-6 and TRBJ2-1, with 7 nucleotides matching TRBD2. This CDR3 comprises 18 residues. Germline CDR1 and CDR2: SGHDT and YYEEEE. V was clipped by 3 bases and J by 1 base; unmatched bases: 13. For the CDR3, the DNA is TGTGCCAGCAGCTCCCTCACGCGGGGGACCCCTTCCTACAATGAGCAGTTCTTC. Its translation is CASSSLTRGTPSYNEQFF.

With regard to this clonotype: A read error may produce the germline difference seen at one junction end. Written as DNA, the CDR3 is TGTACCAGCAGGTATAGCGGGTCCCGCTCCTACAATGAGCAGTTCTTC. Its translation is CTSRYSGSRSYNEQFF. The chain joins TRBV12-3 or TRBV12-4 to TRBJ2-1; TRBD2 agrees at 7 bases. The CDR3 has 16 residues.

This clonotype came up a few times. The rearrangement joins TRBV6-6 to TRBJ2-3, with 9 bases that match TRBD2. Germline V gene sequence: CDR1 MNHNY, CDR2 SVGAGI (reference sequence). CDR3 length equals 14 residues. The chain's CDR3 is CAAGLAGSTDTQYF. CDR3 nucleotides: TGTGCAGCGGGGCTAGCGGGATCTACAGATACGCAGTATTTT.

This clonotype was counted between two and nine times. V and J are TRBV20-1 and TRBJ2-3, with TRBD2 matching 7 bases. CDR1 is DFQATT and CDR2 is SNEGSKA in the germline V gene (reference sequence). The CDR3 contains 14 residues. The V and J ends lost 6 bases and 2 bases, in that order; junction bases with no gene match: 8. As DNA, the CDR3 is TGCAGTGCCCAAACAGCGGGACCCACAGATACGCAGTATTTT. Its protein is CSAQTAGPTDTQYF.

This clonotype was counted at least ten times. The chain couples TRBV27 to TRBJ2-7; 8 bases align to TRBD2. Germline V gene data show CDR1 as MNHEY and CDR2 as SMNVEV (reference sequence). The CDR3 has 14 amino acids. V was clipped by 4 bases and J by 2 bases; unmatched bases: 4. DNA of the CDR3: TGTGCCAGCAGTTCCCGGACTAGCCCCTACGAGCAGTACTTC. This encodes CASSSRTSPYEQYF.

The V gene is TRBV28, the J gene TRBJ2-7, with 12 bases matching TRBD2. V was pared by 10 bases and J by 3 bases, with 4 bases of the junction left unmatched. The CDR3 sequence is 13 residues long. Germline CDR1 is MDHEN and CDR2 is SYDVKM. The chain's CDR3 is CATRTSGNYEQYF. As DNA, the CDR3 is TGTGCCACTCGGACTAGCGGGAACTACGAGCAGTACTTC.

The table lists this clonotype with a few counts. CDR3 residues: CASSWPKNAGAGETQYF. DNA of the CDR3: TGTGCCAGCAGTTGGCCTAAGAACGCAGGGGCAGGGGAGACCCAGTACTTC. The J gene is TRBJ2-5, the V gene TRBV6-2 or TRBV6-3; possible D gene TRBD1, 6 bases. The V and J ends lost 4 bases and 5 bases respectively, with 23 bases between them. The length of the CDR3 is 17 residues. In germline, CDR1 is MNHEY, CDR2 SVGEGT.

The chain is built from TRBV29-1 and TRBJ2-7; 8 bases fit TRBD1. The CDR3 consists of 13 residues. J was trimmed by 3 bases and V by 7 bases; bases with no gene match: 8. CDR1 is SQVTM, CDR2 ANQGSEA, per germline. This chain's CDR3 is CSARGQNDYEQYF. CDR3 sequence (DNA): TGCAGCGCCAGGGGGCAGAATGACTACGAGCAGTACTTC.

There are a few counts of this clonotype. A read error is possible here, since a much larger clone lies one base away. The chain links TRBV20-1 to TRBJ2-1; TRBD2 matches 14 bases. The DNA end is more similar to TRBJ2-7, so the J call may be wrong. CDR1 is DFQATT and CDR2 is SNEGSKA in the germline V gene (reference sequence). CDR3 length equals 16 residues. This chain's CDR3 is CSARTSGRPSYNEQYF. The CDR3 nucleotides read TGCAGTGCTCGGACTAGCGGGAGGCCGTCCTACAATGAGCAGTACTTC.

V usage is TRBV5-1 and J usage is TRBJ2-1, with TRBD2 identical over 10 bases. Losses at the gene ends were 4 bases for V and 8 bases for J; bases not matched to a gene: 6. In germline, CDR1 is SGHRS, CDR2 YFSETQ. The CDR3 is 14 residues long. The CDR3 sequence: CASSPLAGVDEQFF. The CDR3 DNA follows: TGCGCCAGCAGCCCCCTAGCGGGAGTAGATGAGCAGTTCTTC.